These 2 T cell receptor beta chains were all obtained from the same sample, sequenced in a study of immune evolution from preneoplasia to lung adenocarcinoma. Measured with immunoSEQ multiplex PCR; TCRdb has only the in-frame clones, and not every one. The table includes around 7,500 clones, about 80% detected once. Sequenced: FFPE invasive lung adenocarcinoma tissue. All receptors come from a person aged 35 to 50 with lung adenocarcinoma.

V is TRBV7-9 and J is TRBJ1-1; D is ambiguous. Germline CDR1 and CDR2: SEHNR and FQNEAQ (reference sequence). This CDR3 region has 16 residues. V lost 1 base and J lost 0, with 12 bases in between. CDR3 loop: CASSLEESVMNTEAFF. CDR3 nucleotide sequence: TGTGCCAGCAGCTTAGAGGAGTCAGTAATGAACACTGAAGCTTTCTTT. Based on the CDR3 plus reference TRBV7-9 and TRBJ1-1, the full variable domain is DTGVSQNPRHKITKRGQNVTFRCDPISEHNRLYWYRQTLGQGPEFLTYFQNEAQLEKSRLLSDRFSAERPKGSFSTLEIQRTEQGDSAMYLCASSLEESVMNTEAFFGQGTRLTVV.

This chain connects TRBV7-2 to TRBJ2-1; tentatively, D is TRBD1 (6 bases). The length of the CDR3 is 15 residues. CDR1 and CDR2 (germline): SGHTA, FQGNSA. V was pared by 0 bases and J by 10 bases, with 16 bases between. The CDR3 coding sequence is TGTGCCAGCAGCTTAGCCGACGGACGGCAGGGGGAGCAGTTCTTC. Protein sequence: CASSLADGRQGEQFF.